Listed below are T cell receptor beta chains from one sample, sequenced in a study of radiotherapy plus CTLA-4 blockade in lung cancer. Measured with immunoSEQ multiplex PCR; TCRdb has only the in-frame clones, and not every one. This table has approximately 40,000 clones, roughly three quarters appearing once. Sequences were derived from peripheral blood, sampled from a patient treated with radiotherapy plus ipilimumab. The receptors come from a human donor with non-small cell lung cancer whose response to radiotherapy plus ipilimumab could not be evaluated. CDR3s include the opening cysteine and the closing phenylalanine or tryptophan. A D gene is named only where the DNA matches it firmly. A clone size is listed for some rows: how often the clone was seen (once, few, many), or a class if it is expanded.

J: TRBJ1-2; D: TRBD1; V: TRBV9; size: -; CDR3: CASSGRGLADYGYTF; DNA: TGTGCCAGCAGCGGCAGGGGGCTAGCGGACTATGGCTACACCTTC
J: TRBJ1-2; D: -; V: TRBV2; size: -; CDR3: CASSVGEVGGYTF; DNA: TGTGCCAGCAGTGTTGGGGAGGTCGGTGGCTACACCTTC
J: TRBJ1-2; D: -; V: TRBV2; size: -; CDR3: CASILEDLYGYTF; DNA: TGTGCCAGCATATTGGAGGACCTCTATGGCTACACCTTC
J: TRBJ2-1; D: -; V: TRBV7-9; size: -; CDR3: CASSLVGVYNEQFF; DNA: TGTGCCAGCAGCTTAGTCGGGGTTTACAATGAGCAGTTCTTC
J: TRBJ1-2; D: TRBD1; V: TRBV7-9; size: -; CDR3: CASSETGFGYTF; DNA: TGTGCCAGCAGTGAGACAGGGTTCGGCTACACCTTC
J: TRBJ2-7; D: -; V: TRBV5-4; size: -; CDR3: CASSLGGDSGYEQYF; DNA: TGTGCCAGCAGCTTGGGGGGGGACAGCGGTTACGAGCAGTACTTC
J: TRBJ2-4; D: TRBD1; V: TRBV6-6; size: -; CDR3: CASSYSQGEAKNIQYF; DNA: TGTGCCAGCAGTTACTCCCAGGGGGAGGCCAAAAACATTCAGTACTTC
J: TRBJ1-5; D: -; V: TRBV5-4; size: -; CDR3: CASSLAGNQPQHF; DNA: TGTGCCAGCAGCTTGGCCGGGAATCAGCCCCAGCATTTT
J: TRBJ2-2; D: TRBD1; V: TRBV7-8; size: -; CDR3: CASSSPLRDRRTGELFF; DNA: TGTGCCAGCAGCTCCCCCCTCCGGGACAGGAGGACCGGGGAGCTGTTTTTT
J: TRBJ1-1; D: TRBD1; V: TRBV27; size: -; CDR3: CASSPRQGMNTEAFF; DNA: TGTGCCAGCAGTCCCCGACAGGGGATGAACACTGAAGCTTTCTTT
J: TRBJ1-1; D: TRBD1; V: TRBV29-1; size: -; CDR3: CSVPPTGGTEAFF; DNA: TGCAGCGTCCCCCCGACAGGGGGGACTGAAGCTTTCTTT
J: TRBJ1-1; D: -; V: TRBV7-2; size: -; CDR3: CASSLVTGITEAFF; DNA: TGTGCCAGCAGCTTAGTTACAGGGATCACTGAAGCTTTCTTT
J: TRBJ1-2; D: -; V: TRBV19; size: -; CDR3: CASSGNNYGYTF; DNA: TGTGCCAGCAGCGGGAATAACTATGGCTACACCTTC
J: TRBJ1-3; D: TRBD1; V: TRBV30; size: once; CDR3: CACQQGVTGNTIYF; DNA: TGTGCCTGCCAACAGGGGGTGACTGGAAACACCATATATTTT
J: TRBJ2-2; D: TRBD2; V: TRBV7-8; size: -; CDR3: CAEGKPLSGTNTGELFF; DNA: TGTGCCGAAGGGAAACCACTTAGCGGGACCAACACCGGGGAGCTGTTTTTT
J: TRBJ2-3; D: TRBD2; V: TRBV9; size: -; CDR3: CASTSGVGDTQYF; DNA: TGTGCCAGCACCAGCGGGGTCGGGGATACGCAGTATTTT
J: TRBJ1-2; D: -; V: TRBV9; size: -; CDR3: CASSVGKEPNYGYTF; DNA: TGTGCCAGCAGCGTCGGTAAGGAGCCTAACTATGGCTACACCTTC
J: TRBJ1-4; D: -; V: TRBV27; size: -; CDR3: CASSFATGFNEKLFF; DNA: TGTGCCAGCAGTTTCGCGACAGGTTTCAATGAAAAACTGTTTTTT
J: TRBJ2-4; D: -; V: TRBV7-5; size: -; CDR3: CVRSARLAGGGDIQYF; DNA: TGTGTCAGAAGCGCACGACTAGCGGGGGGCGGGGACATTCAGTACTTC
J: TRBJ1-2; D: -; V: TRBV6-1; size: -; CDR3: CASSEPSYGYTF; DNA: TGTGCCAGCAGTGAGCCCAGCTATGGCTACACCTTC
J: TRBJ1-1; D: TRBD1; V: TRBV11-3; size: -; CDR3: CASSSRTGNTEAFF; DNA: TGTGCCAGCAGCTCTCGGACAGGGAATACTGAAGCTTTCTTT
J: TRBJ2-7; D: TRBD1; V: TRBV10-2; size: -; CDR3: CASSGPSRDRGGEQYF; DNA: TGCGCCAGCAGTGGGCCGTCCCGGGACAGGGGTGGGGAGCAGTACTTC
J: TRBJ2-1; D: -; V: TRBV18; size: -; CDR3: CASSLRQGVEQFF; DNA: TGTGCCAGCTCACTCCGCCAGGGCGTAGAGCAGTTCTTC
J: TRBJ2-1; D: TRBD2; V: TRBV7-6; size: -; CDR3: CASSLVASGDVSSYNEQFF; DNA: TGTGCCAGCAGCTTAGTGGCTAGCGGGGACGTAAGCTCCTACAATGAGCAGTTCTTC
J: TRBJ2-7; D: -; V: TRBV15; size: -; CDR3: CATSRDYGRTYEQYF; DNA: TGTGCCACCAGCAGAGATTACGGGAGAACCTACGAGCAGTACTTC
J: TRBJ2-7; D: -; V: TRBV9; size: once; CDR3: CASSVGDTSSYEQYF; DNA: TGTGCCAGCAGCGTGGGGGACACGAGCTCCTACGAGCAGTACTTC
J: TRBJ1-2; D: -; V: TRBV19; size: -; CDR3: CASKISGGNYGYTF; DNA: TGTGCCAGTAAAATTTCGGGGGGGAACTATGGCTACACCTTC
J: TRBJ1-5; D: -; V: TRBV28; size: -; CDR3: CASSREGSNQPQHF; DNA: TGTGCCAGCAGCCGGGAGGGGAGCAATCAGCCCCAGCATTTT
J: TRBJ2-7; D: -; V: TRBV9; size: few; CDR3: CASSFSAIGEQYF; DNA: TGTGCCAGCAGCTTCAGCGCTATTGGCGAGCAGTACTTC
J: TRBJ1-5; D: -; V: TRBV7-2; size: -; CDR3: CASSFGGGSQPQHF; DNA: TGTGCCAGCAGCTTCGGGGGCGGGAGCCAGCCCCAGCATTTT
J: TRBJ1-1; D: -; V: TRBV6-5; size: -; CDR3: CASSYQTWANTEAFF; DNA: TGTGCCAGCAGTTACCAGACATGGGCGAACACTGAAGCTTTCTTT
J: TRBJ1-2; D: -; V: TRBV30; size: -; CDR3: CAWNPLIGYTF; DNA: TGTGCCTGGAACCCCCTAATTGGCTACACCTTC
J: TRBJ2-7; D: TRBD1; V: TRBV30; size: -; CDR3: CAWSVAGGYEQYF; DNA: TGTGCCTGGAGTGTGGCAGGGGGCTACGAGCAGTACTTC
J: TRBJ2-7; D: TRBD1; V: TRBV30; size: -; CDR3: CAWSEGTGGYEQYF; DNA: TGTGCCTGGAGTGAGGGGACAGGGGGGTACGAGCAGTACTTC
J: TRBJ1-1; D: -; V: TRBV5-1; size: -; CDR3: CASSSTNVEDTEAFF; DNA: TGCGCCAGCAGCTCCACCAATGTCGAGGACACTGAAGCTTTCTTT
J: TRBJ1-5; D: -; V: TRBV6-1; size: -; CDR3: CASSEARGFQPQHF; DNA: TGTGCCAGCAGTGAAGCTAGGGGGTTTCAGCCCCAGCATTTT
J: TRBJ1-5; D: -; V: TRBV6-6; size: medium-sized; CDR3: CASSPVQGPNQPQHF; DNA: TGTGCCAGCAGTCCCGTACAGGGACCGAATCAGCCCCAGCATTTT
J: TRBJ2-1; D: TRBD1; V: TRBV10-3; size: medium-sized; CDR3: CAISEYGTGWNEQFF; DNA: TGTGCCATCAGTGAGTACGGGACAGGGTGGAATGAGCAGTTCTTC
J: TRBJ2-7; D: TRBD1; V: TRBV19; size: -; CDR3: CASSSRDRLTGEQYF; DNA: TGTGCCAGTAGTTCCCGGGACAGGCTCACGGGCGAGCAGTACTTC
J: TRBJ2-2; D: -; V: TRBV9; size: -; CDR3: CASSPLESVATGELFF; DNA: TGTGCCAGCAGCCCTCTCGAGTCCGTCGCTACCGGGGAGCTGTTTTTT
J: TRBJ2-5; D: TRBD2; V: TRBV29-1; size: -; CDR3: CSVDRTSGRAQYF; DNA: TGCAGCGTGGACCGAACTAGCGGGAGGGCCCAGTACTTC
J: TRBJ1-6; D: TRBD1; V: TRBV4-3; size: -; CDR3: CASSQEARQGTHSPLHF; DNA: TGCGCCAGCAGCCAAGAAGCCCGACAGGGGACACACTCACCCCTCCACTTT
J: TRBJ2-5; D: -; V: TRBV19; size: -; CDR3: CASKTGGSRTETQYF; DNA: TGTGCCAGCAAGACAGGAGGATCGCGAACAGAGACCCAGTACTTC
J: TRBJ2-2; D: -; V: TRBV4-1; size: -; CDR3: CASSQETPGWGAGELFF; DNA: TGCGCCAGCAGCCAAGAGACACCCGGGTGGGGGGCCGGGGAGCTGTTTTTT